This is a list of T cell receptor beta chains from one sample in a study of T cell changes during pregnancy in multiple sclerosis. The protocol was immunoSEQ multiplex PCR, while the TCRdb copy is restricted to in-frame clones and leaves out a portion. This table holds roughly 79,000 clones, 93% found once. This material consisted of peripheral blood, taken in the second trimester of pregnancy. These receptors all stem from a female donor in good health, enrolled as a control in a pregnancy study. Both conserved end residues are trimmed from each CDR3. The order of the fields is CDR3 length, V gene, J gene, CDR3 protein.

>12|TRBV5-1|TRBJ1-2
ASSLGQDYYGYT
>14|TRBV6-5|TRBJ2-5
ASSYSGPATAETQY
>10|TRBV30|TRBJ1-2
AWATGDYGYT
>12|TRBV7-9|TRBJ1-1
ASSLSSGVPEAF
>17|TRBV19|TRBJ1-5
ASSILFLGQRLSNQPQH
>10|TRBV6-1|TRBJ1-2
ASSDLKWEGT
>14|TRBV19|TRBJ2-3
ASSASLAGGPDTQY
>14|TRBV15|TRBJ2-4
ATSGTRGQGGYIQY
>10|TRBV7-2|TRBJ1-1
AKNEVTAEAF
>10|TRBV6-5|TRBJ1-2
ASTPLRGGYT
>13|TRBV19|TRBJ2-7
ASSVSLGQGYEQY
>11|TRBV7-2|TRBJ2-7
ASSSVDEAEQY
>15|TRBV4-2|TRBJ2-1
ASSQGSQGASYNEQF
>16|TRBV5-1|TRBJ2-5
ASSTPPGGGRLQETQY
>12|TRBV11-2|TRBJ2-2
ASRVLQGAGELF
>13|TRBV4-3|TRBJ1-1
ASSQLMDSPTEAF
>13|TRBV5-1|TRBJ1-4
ASSLGQGPMEKLF
>13|TRBV5-6|TRBJ2-7
ASSGGRRATYEQY
>15|TRBV18|TRBJ2-5
ASSPQGQGIARKTQY
>13|TRBV19|TRBJ1-4
ASTGETGLREKLF
>15|TRBV4-1|TRBJ2-2
ASSQDHRQGVTGELF
>14|TRBV30|TRBJ2-2
AWRTHGTGATGELF
>14|TRBV11-1|TRBJ2-1
ASSFLSGGYRDEQF
>13|TRBV5-1|TRBJ2-3
ASSAWGGEKDTQY
>14|TRBV7-2|TRBJ2-5
ASSRQGSPNGETQY
>15|TRBV5-1|TRBJ1-4
ASSLGLYRNGVEKLF
>12|TRBV19|TRBJ1-5
ASSDRASNQPQH
>16|TRBV7-2|TRBJ2-3
ASSLQPQPASGTDTQY
>12|TRBV27|TRBJ1-5
ASSSSGGNQPQH
>12|TRBV5-1|TRBJ2-5
ASSLGTGVETQY
>13|TRBV10-3|TRBJ2-1
AISGKAGGPTEQF
>11|TRBV7-2|TRBJ2-7
ASSRDYFYEQY
>14|TRBV27|TRBJ1-5
ASSSGDRGDDQPQH
>17|TRBV5-1|TRBJ1-1
ASSLGGRYQDFMNTEAF
>12|TRBV6-6|TRBJ1-5
ASSMDSSNQPQH
>11|TRBV7-3|TRBJ2-5
ASSVNRAETQY
>12|TRBV6-4|TRBJ1-5
ASSESNSNQPQH
>13|TRBV11-3|TRBJ1-3
ASSFSQGGANTIY
>12|TRBV7-3|TRBJ2-3
ASSFRGITDTQY
>11|TRBV25-1|TRBJ2-1
ASSEFRGSEQF
>11|TRBV5-1|TRBJ2-3
ASSWEGSDTQY
>13|TRBV7-9|TRBJ1-4
ASSSGTGYNEKLF
>12|TRBV5-1|TRBJ1-1
ASSIGTGGFIAF
>9|TRBV2|TRBJ1-2
AKTGGEGYT
>12|TRBV6-6|TRBJ1-4
ASRAQGENEKLF